Given below is one TCR beta chain in context. This specimen comes from a study of blood T cell repertoires in COVID-19. CDR3 length equals 16 residues. CDR1 and CDR2 from the germline V gene are LNHDA and SQIVND (reference sequence). V lost 3 bases to trimming and J lost 7 bases; unmatched junction nucleotides: 10. Original analysis: The authors estimated nucleated cell counts from reference gene primer amplification. The protocol was immunoSEQ multiplex PCR, while the TCRdb copy is restricted to in-frame clones and leaves out a portion. The DNA was the basis for D and trimming; V, J and clone size are from that table. The sample contains 150,000 to 200,000 clones, roughly 70% of which appear only once.

Sequencing input: peripheral blood. This clonotype originated in a woman older than 75 with acute or convalescent COVID-19. This rearrangement joins TRBV19 to TRBJ1-4; 8 nucleotides line up with TRBD1. The CDR3 bases are TGTGCCAGTAGTATGGTCCGAGGAACAGGGGGTGAAAAACTGTTTTTT. This gives the protein CASSMVRGTGGEKLFF.